This record looks at one T cell receptor beta chain sequence and its context. Only a few counts were recorded for this clonotype. Its antigen remains undetermined. Per-base qualities were not stored, and no clone one base away is much larger. Ficoll-Paque density gradient centrifugation was the method used to isolate PBMCs. This sample was taken from a study of T-cell memory formation after mild COVID-19 (dated by TCRdb to about 2021). Turning to the overall study: Most TCR sequence clusters were specific to one of the two donors. The cohort was made up of two young adult volunteers, one female and one male, who were previously healthy. In a couple of donors, T-cell clones that expanded and contracted after mild COVID-19 were followed by sequencing TCRalpha and TCRbeta repertoires longitudinally. What the authors observed across the whole study: Contracting CD4+ clones turned up mainly in the CM and EM memory subsets, whereas EMRA was where CD8+ clones were enriched. Only a couple of mild cases were covered in the study, and larger cohorts including severe cases with pre-infection samples were considered necessary. Balanced CD4/CD8 phenotypes were observed for clones contracting from day 15 to 85, whereas a bias towards CD4+ was observed for a second wave of clones expanding from day 15 to 37. SARS-CoV-2 specificity of the second-wave clones peaking on day 37 was not confirmed. The detection of some responding clones in pre-infection memory suggests that pre-existing cross-reactive memory T cells joined the SARS-CoV-2 response.

Sequenced using an Illumina NovaSeq 6000. Using 5'RACE with constant-segment primers, TCRalpha and TCRbeta cDNA libraries were constructed, with sample barcodes and unique molecular identifiers added in the process. RNA was extracted from every sample with Trizol reagent. Amplification of the libraries took two PCR steps, and the second step added a second sample barcode plus Illumina TruSeq adapters. Libraries were sequenced on an Illumina NovaSeq with 2 x 150 bp paired-end reads. Per the source publication's procedure: Reads were demultiplexed and collapsed into UMI-guided consensus sequences with migec v1.2.7. Using mixcr v2.1.11, the UMI consensuses were aligned to TRA and TRB V and J templates and assembled into clonotypes. Expanded or contracted clonotypes were those called significant by both edgeR and NoisET, with noise models trained on biological replicates. For edgeR calls, the thresholds were a false discovery rate-adjusted p below 0.01 and a log2 fold-change of 1. PCA with hierarchical clustering of max-normalized trajectories of the 1000 most abundant clonotypes was used as exploratory dynamics analysis. Each responding clone was given a CD4 or CD8 phenotype based on the CD4+ and CD8+ repertoires, which had been sequenced separately. TCRdb took the public reads, trimmed them with fastp at Q25, ran MiXCR for clone calling and kept in-frame beta chains. Rows with one shared CDR3 protein collapse into an entry with the most common genes and DNA. The V and J calls follow TCRdb's processing rather than the paper's. This sample has about 49,000 distinct CDR3 sequences in its table, and around a quarter of those were observed once. In total, the top ten clones hold just under 45% of the sample.

CDR1 DFQATT and CDR2 SNEGSKA were looked up in the germline V gene (reference sequence). Reading from cysteine to phenylalanine, the CDR3 counts 11 amino acids. The only DNA kept is the CDR3, 33 bases in frame from the first base. V is clipped by 8 bases and J by 5 bases, and the sequence between their germline boundaries is 10 bases long. The sample comprised PBMCs or a T cell subset sorted from them (not recorded which). The receptor comes from a man younger than 30 who had mild COVID-19 (a few samples of this study predate the infection). The sample titles of this study are shuffled in the database, so cell type and time point are left out; the donor was told from shared clones. The sequence is built from TRBV20-1 and TRBJ2-1; the D gene is possibly TRBD1 or TRBD2, each agreeing over 5 bases. The nucleotides are TGCAGTTCTGAGGGGAACAATGAGCAGTTCTTC. It is translated as CSSEGNNEQFF.